These 30 T cell receptor beta chains originate from one sample sequenced in a study of read filtering for tumor transcriptome and immune sequencing. Molecular barcoded adaptors covering alpha/delta and beta/gamma chains were used on roughly 400 ng RNA. TCRdb called the reads again in MiXCR, with one record for every CDR3 protein. Of around 20,000 distinct CDR3 sequences in the sample, approximately 24% were seen once. The source material was a population of CD138-negative cells sorted from bone marrow. The receptors come from a donor at least 40 years old with multiple myeloma.

This clonotype was counted ten times or more. This chain uses TRBV15 with TRBJ2-3, with no clear D. There are 11 residues in the CDR3. V shed 3 bases and J shed 10 bases, with 8 bases lying between them. CDR1 is LNHNV and CDR2 is YYDKDF in the germline V gene (reference sequence). The CDR3 DNA follows: TGTGCCACCAGCAGTGGAATCTCGCAGTATTTT. Translated: CATSSGISQYF.

V and J are TRBV25-1 and TRBJ2-2; D gene uncertain. V lost 2 bases to trimming and J lost 4 bases, with 14 bases between them. Germline lookup yields CDR1 MGHDK and CDR2 SYGVNS. CDR3 size: 16 residues. The DNA for the CDR3 is TGTGCCAGCAGTGAAGAGTTGGTGCGGTTCACCGGGGAGCTGTTTTTT. Residues: CASSEELVRFTGELFF.

This clonotype qualifies as medium-sized. The V call is TRBV5-5, the J call TRBJ2-3; 7 bases are shared with TRBD1. The ends lost 3 bases at V and 13 bases at J; junction bases unmatched: 11. This CDR3 is built from 13 residues. CDR1 SGHKS and CDR2 YYEKEE come from the germline V gene (reference sequence). The CDR3 DNA is TGTGCCAGCAGCTCTATCTCGACAGGGAATGAGTATTTT. It encodes CASSSISTGNEYF.

Worth noting for this clonotype: Given a far larger clone just one base away, this is likely a sequencing read error. The gene calls are TRBV7-2 and TRBJ2-1; D gene unclear. The CDR3 loop spans 11 amino acids. With 4 bases removed from V and 10 bases from J, the gap between germline ends came to 8 bases. Per germline, CDR1 SGHTA and CDR2 FQGNSA. The CDR3 coding sequence is TGTGCCAGCAGCTATGGACCCGAGCAGTTCTTC. Protein product: CASSYGPEQFF.

This clonotype was picked up many times. The genes are TRBV29-1 and TRBJ2-1, with TRBD1 identical over 9 bases. V lost 5 bases, J lost 9 bases, and 8 bases stayed unmatched. CDR3 length: 13 residues. Looked up from germline, CDR1 is SQVTM and CDR2 is ANQGSEA. The CDR3: CSVWGQGVIEQFF. The CDR3 DNA follows: TGCAGCGTTTGGGGACAGGGCGTCATTGAGCAGTTCTTC.

This clonotype was seen a handful of times. This sequence joins TRBV7-8 and TRBJ2-2; perhaps TRBD2 as D (6 bases). Looked up from germline, CDR1 is SGHVS and CDR2 is FQNEAQ. The CDR3 sequence is 18 residues long. Trimming removed 4 bases at V and 0 bases at J, with 18 bases between. The CDR3 loop reads CASSYHRDSLANTGELFF. CDR3 in DNA: TGTGCCAGCAGCTACCACCGGGACTCCCTCGCGAACACCGGGGAGCTGTTTTTT.

With regard to this clonotype: This could be a read error, since a much larger clone is one nucleotide away. This chain uses TRBV29-1 with TRBJ1-1; the D is unclear. The CDR3 is 13 residues long. V shed 2 bases and J shed 3 bases, with 10 bases lying between them. Germline V gene lookup returns CDR1 SQVTM and CDR2 ANQGSEA. This CDR3 reads CSVEHSADTEAFF. The CDR3 DNA is TGCAGCGTTGAACACAGCGCGGACACTGAAGCTTTCTTT.

This clonotype was seen at least ten times. The chain recombines TRBV29-1 with TRBJ2-5; 15 bases fit TRBD2. The CDR3 sequence is 13 residues long. V shed 7 bases, J shed 5 bases, and the junction held 2 bases outside the gene matches. The germline V gene encodes CDR1 SQVTM and CDR2 ANQGSEA. The CDR3 reads CSAGTSGRETQYF. The CDR3 nucleotides are TGCAGCGCCGGGACTAGCGGGAGGGAGACCCAGTACTTC.

A word on this clonotype: Germline and junction disagree at one end, which may indicate a read error. This rearrangement joins TRBV28 to TRBJ2-3; tentatively, D is TRBD2 (6 bases). Germline CDR1 reads MDHEN; CDR2 reads SYDVKM. This CDR3 contains 17 residues. For the CDR3, the DNA is TGTGCCAGCAGTCCGCCCGGGCTAGCGCCTAGCACAGATACGCAGTATTTC. This gives the protein CASSPPGLAPSTDTQYF.

Comments on this clonotype: Since a much larger clone is just one base distant, this may be a read error. V gene TRBV5-1 combines with J gene TRBJ2-3; 7 bases agree with TRBD2. V shed 4 bases and J 5 bases; nucleotides not matched to a gene: 7. The CDR3 spans 14 residues. CDR1 and CDR2 (germline): SGHRS, YFSETQ. The CDR3 sequence: CASSVGTTRDTQYF. For the CDR3, the DNA is TGCGCCAGCAGCGTCGGGACTACTAGAGATACGCAGTATTTT. The entire variable domain, with the rest obtained from reference TRBV5-1 and TRBJ2-3, is as follows: KAGVTQTPRYLIKTRGQQVTLSCSPISGHRSVSWYQQTPGQGLQFLFEYFSETQRNKGNFPGRFSGRQFSNSRSEMNVSTLELGDSALYLCASSVGTTRDTQYFGPGTRLTVL.

V gene TRBV5-1 combines with J gene TRBJ2-4; TRBD1 matches at 8 bases. Looked up from germline, CDR1 is SGHRS and CDR2 is YFSETQ. The CDR3 extends over 18 amino acids. V shed 0 bases, J shed 0 bases, and the junction held 8 bases outside the gene matches. The CDR3 sequence: CASSLGTGNVPAKNIQYF. The CDR3 DNA reads TGCGCCAGCAGCTTGGGGACAGGGAACGTCCCAGCCAAAAACATTCAGTACTTC.

This clonotype was recorded at least ten times. V is TRBV4-3 and J is TRBJ1-3; 8 nucleotides agree with TRBD1. The CDR3 has 17 residues. CDR1 is LGHNA, CDR2 YSLEER, per germline. V lost 1 base and J lost 1; bases outside the gene matches: 6. The CDR3 DNA is TGCGCCAGCAGCCAAGGGACAGGGCGAGGATCTGGAAACACCATATATTTT. Protein: CASSQGTGRGSGNTIYF.

This clonotype has only a few counts. The chain joins TRBV29-1 to TRBJ2-1, with 9 bases aligning to TRBD2. V lost 7 bases to trimming and J lost 6 bases; unmatched junction nucleotides: 10. This CDR3 region has 14 residues. The germline V gene has CDR1 SQVTM and CDR2 ANQGSEA. CDR3 amino acids: CSAGTLAGTNEQFF. Written as DNA, the CDR3 is TGCAGCGCCGGGACGCTAGCGGGGACCAATGAGCAGTTCTTC.

J is TRBJ2-5 and V is TRBV4-2; a weak D match, TRBD1 (8 bases). Germline V lookup: CDR1 LGHNA, CDR2 YNFKEQ. This CDR3 region has 15 residues. Trimming left V 5 bases short and J 2 bases short, with 15 bases between. The CDR3 protein is CASSYTGGGQETQYF. The CDR3 DNA follows: TGTGCCAGCAGCTATACAGGGGGAGGGCAAGAGACCCAGTACTTC.

Ten or more counts support this clonotype. This chain joins TRBV7-2 and TRBJ1-5; 7 positions agree with TRBD1. CDR1 and CDR2 from the germline V gene are SGHTA and FQGNSA. Trimming took 5 bases from V and 6 from J; bases not matched to a gene: 13. The CDR3 covers 16 residues. CDR3 bases: TGTGCCAGCAGCACAGGGGACCGGGGGACCGGTCAGCCCCAGCATTTT. It yields the protein CASSTGDRGTGQPQHF.

This clonotype qualifies as medium-sized. The J gene is TRBJ2-1, the V gene TRBV29-1; TRBD2 matches at 10 bases. CDR3 size: 14 residues. V shed 4 bases and J 4 bases; nucleotides not matched to a gene: 4. Germline CDR1 reads SQVTM; CDR2 reads ANQGSEA. CDR3 nucleotide sequence: TGCAGCGTTGCCGGACTAGCGGTATACAATGAGCAGTTCTTC. Protein: CSVAGLAVYNEQFF.

This clonotype was picked up many times. CDR3 in DNA: TGCGCCAGCAGCTCCTTTTATGGGACCTACGAGCAGTACTTC. Amino acid sequence: CASSSFYGTYEQYF. The chain carries TRBV5-1 and TRBJ2-7; D is unclear. CDR1 and CDR2 from the germline V gene are SGHRS and YFSETQ. The V gene lost 3 bases and the J gene lost 2 bases, with 12 bases spanning the gap. The CDR3 runs 14 residues.

On this clonotype itself: It may be a read error: a sequence one base away is much more abundant. V usage is TRBV28 and J usage is TRBJ2-1; D is uncertain. This CDR3 is 13 amino acids long. Per the germline V gene, CDR1 is MDHEN and CDR2 is SYDVKM. CDR3 sequence reads: CARSFQPDNEQFF. CDR3 coding DNA: TGTGCCCGCAGCTTCCAGCCGGACAATGAGCAGTTCTTC.

At least ten counts were recorded for this clonotype. The chain joins TRBV10-3 to TRBJ2-7; D remains unclear. Germline CDR1 ENHRY, CDR2 SYGVKD. The CDR3 contains 14 residues. The V end was cut by 0 bases, the J end by 3 bases, with 9 bases between. In DNA, the CDR3 is TGTGCCATCAGTGAGTCGTTTTCGGGCTACGAGCAGTACTTC. Its protein product is CAISESFSGYEQYF.

At least ten counts were recorded for this clonotype. This sequence joins TRBV29-1 and TRBJ2-3; 9 bases map to TRBD1. This CDR3 region has 14 residues. Germline V CDR1 and CDR2: SQVTM, ANQGSEA. V shed 6 bases and J 6 bases; nucleotides not matched to a gene: 10. CDR3 in amino acids: CSVNRDRASDTQYF. The CDR3 nucleotides are TGCAGCGTCAACCGGGACAGGGCGAGCGATACGCAGTATTTT.

This clonotype occurred many times. The chain uses TRBV5-1 and TRBJ2-1; tentative D call: TRBD1 (5 bases). CDR3 length: 14 residues. Germline assignment: CDR1 SGHRS and CDR2 YFSETQ. Trimming removed 5 bases at V and 11 bases at J, with 20 bases between. The CDR3 nucleotides are TGCGCCAGCAGTTATCGTTCCCTGACAGATAAGCAGTTCTTC. It is translated as CASSYRSLTDKQFF.

The chain carries TRBV12-3 or TRBV12-4 and TRBJ2-2; 10 nucleotides line up with TRBD2. The CDR3 contains 13 residues. After removal of 4 bases from V and 8 bases from J, the junction contained 1 base not matched to a gene. The chain's CDR3 is CASSSSGRGELFF. The CDR3 DNA reads as TGTGCCAGCAGTTCTAGCGGGAGAGGGGAGCTGTTTTTT.

In this sample, this clonotype turned up many times. This rearrangement joins TRBV20-1 to TRBJ2-7; the D gene is possibly TRBD2 (5 bases). This CDR3 is built from 14 residues. Between the trimmed V and J ends, which lost 1 base and 7 bases, there was a span of 17 bases. Germline V CDR1 and CDR2: DFQATT, SNEGSKA (reference sequence). In DNA, the CDR3 is TGCAGTGCTAGAGGAGGAGTCCTAGCTGGGGAGCAGTACTTC. Residues: CSARGGVLAGEQYF.

This clonotype showed up just a few times. The CDR3 nucleotides are TGTGCCAGCAGCCACCTAGGACAGGGGGTCCACAATGAGCAGTTCTTC. It translates to CASSHLGQGVHNEQFF. J is TRBJ2-1 and V is TRBV3-1, with TRBD1 matching 10 bases. This CDR3 is built from 16 residues. Looked up from germline, CDR1 is LGHDT and CDR2 is YNNKEL (reference sequence). J gave up 5 bases and V 3 bases, and 7 bases lay outside the gene matches.

For this clonotype: This may stem from a read error, because a much larger clone lies one nucleotide away. The V call is TRBV29-1, the J call TRBJ2-1; D might be TRBD1 or TRBD2, each matching 5 bases. The germline V gene has CDR1 SQVTM and CDR2 ANQGSEA. CDR3 size: 15 residues. V was cut by 2 bases and J by 2 bases, with 13 bases left in between. CDR3 residues: CSVESGRAAYNEQFF. CDR3 DNA: TGCAGCGTTGAATCGGGGCGGGCTGCCTACAATGAGCAGTTCTTC.

This chain connects TRBV12-3 or TRBV12-4 to TRBJ1-5; tentative D call: TRBD1 (6 bases). The CDR3 is made up of 14 amino acids. With 6 bases removed from V and 3 bases from J, the gap between germline ends came to 12 bases. CDR3 protein: CASRSTGNNQPQHF. The CDR3 bases are TGTGCCAGCAGATCGACAGGAAACAATCAGCCCCAGCATTTT.

This clonotype was counted once. This may come from a read error, since a much larger clone is one base off. This chain's CDR3 is CVSSLGIWGGPGANVLTF. The CDR3, as DNA: TGTGTCAGCAGCTTAGGCATCTGGGGGGGTCCTGGGGCCAACGTCCTGACTTTC. The chain joins TRBV13 to TRBJ2-6; 7 bases agree with TRBD2. This CDR3 is 18 amino acids long. The germline gives CDR1 PRHDT, CDR2 FYEKMQ (reference sequence).

This clonotype turned up a few times. In nucleotides, the CDR3 is TGTGCCAGCAGTTACTCGTGGGGAAGGGCTCAAGAGACCCAGTACTTC. Amino acid sequence: CASSYSWGRAQETQYF. J is TRBJ2-5 and V is TRBV6-5; D gene unclear. Trimming left V 0 bases short and J 2 bases short, with 13 bases between. The CDR3 is 16 residues long. Germline V gene lookup returns CDR1 MNHEY and CDR2 SVGAGI.

The rearrangement joins TRBV4-1 to TRBJ1-4, with D uncertain. Trimming removed 4 bases at V and 7 bases at J, with 4 bases between. CDR3 length equals 11 residues. Germline V lookup: CDR1 MGHRA, CDR2 YSYEKL. The CDR3, as DNA: TGCGCCAGCAGCCGAGGTGAAAAACTGTTTTTT. Translation gives CASSRGEKLFF.

This clonotype was recorded many times. The chain joins TRBV13 to TRBJ2-6; TRBD2 agrees at 7 bases. Germline assignment: CDR1 PRHDT and CDR2 FYEKMQ (reference sequence). V shed 0 bases, J shed 2 bases, and the junction held 7 bases outside the gene matches. The CDR3 is 18 residues long. The CDR3 is CASSLGIWGGPGANVLTF. DNA for the CDR3: TGTGCCAGCAGCTTAGGCATCTGGGGGGGTCCTGGGGCCAACGTCCTGACTTTC.